The 29 T cell receptor beta chains reported below all come from one sample, sequenced in a study of beta chain features in type 1 diabetes. Broader study findings: A moderate, significant TCRB CDR3 shortening appeared in type 1 diabetes across four CD4+ subsets.

The antigens these receptors bind are not known. Expressed TCRB transcripts got sequenced, as all isolated RNA was reverse transcribed. Sequencing used immunoSEQ multiplex PCR; TCRdb keeps in-frame clones, though not all of them. This sample has approximately 600,000 clones, with under 15% found just once. Material: naive CD4+ T cells from blood. Receptors were obtained from a man aged 25 to 40 with type 1 diabetes.

The chain carries TRBV30 and TRBJ2-7, with no clear D. V lost 2 bases and J lost 1, with 12 bases in between. The CDR3 totals 14 residues. Looked up from germline, CDR1 is GTSNPN and CDR2 is SVGIG (reference sequence). In DNA, the CDR3 is TGTGCCTGGAGTCAGTACCAGTTATCCTACGAGCAGTACTTC. Encoded protein: CAWSQYQLSYEQYF.

The genes are TRBV7-3 and TRBJ2-3, with 10 bases fitting TRBD2. V was clipped by 4 bases and J by 2 bases; unmatched bases: 12. The CDR3 runs to 18 residues. The germline V gene has CDR1 SGHTA and CDR2 FQGTGA. This CDR3 is CASSSTPSLAGDTDTQYF. CDR3 nucleotides: TGTGCCAGCAGCTCTACACCTTCTCTAGCGGGGGACACAGATACGCAGTATTTT.

The chain couples TRBV7-2 to TRBJ2-7; a possible D gene is TRBD2 (5 bases). Germline V CDR1 and CDR2: SGHTA, FQGNSA. The CDR3 sequence is 15 residues long. Trimming removed 1 base at V and 2 bases at J, with 12 bases between. The CDR3 spells CASSLDRGPTYEQYF. In DNA, the CDR3 is TGTGCCAGCAGCTTAGACCGGGGTCCAACCTACGAGCAGTACTTC. The variable domain in full, completed from reference TRBV7-2 and TRBJ2-7, reads GAGVSQSPSNKVTEKGKDVELRCDPISGHTALYWYRQSLGQGLEFLIYFQGNSAPDKSGLPSDRFSAERTGGSVSTLTIQRTQQEDSAVYLCASSLDRGPTYEQYFGPGTRLTVT.

The chain recombines TRBV7-9 with TRBJ1-2; perhaps TRBD1 as D (5 bases). Germline lookup yields CDR1 SEHNR and CDR2 FQNEAQ (reference sequence). Trimming took 1 base from V and 6 from J, leaving 12 bases between them. The CDR3 loop spans 14 amino acids. CDR3 in amino acids: CASSLEAGMDGYTF. The CDR3 nucleotides are TGTGCCAGCAGCTTAGAGGCAGGGATGGATGGCTACACCTTC.

In this sample, this clone turned up a few times. V gene TRBV19 combines with J gene TRBJ2-1, with 9 bases identical to TRBD2. CDR3 size: 15 residues. CDR1 is LNHDA, CDR2 SQIVND, per germline (reference sequence). J lost 7 bases, V lost 3 bases, and 7 bases had no gene match. CDR3 bases: TGTGCCAGTAGTATTTGGGTAGCGGGGGCAAATGAGCAGTTCTTC. Amino acids: CASSIWVAGANEQFF.

A few counts support this clone. The rearrangement links TRBV7-8 to TRBJ2-7, with D perhaps TRBD1 (5 bases). V was cut by 5 bases and J by 5 bases, with 10 bases left in between. CDR3 length equals 12 residues. From germline, CDR1 is SGHVS and CDR2 FQNEAQ. DNA for the CDR3: TGTGCCAGCAGCCCGGACACTCACGAGCAGTACTTC. Protein product: CASSPDTHEQYF.

J is TRBJ1-2 and V is TRBV5-1, with D possibly being TRBD1 (5 bases). V lost 5 bases, J lost 6 bases, and 14 bases lay in between. The germline gives CDR1 SGHRS, CDR2 YFSETQ. The CDR3 length is 13 residues. The CDR3 sequence is CASRKRDGNGYTF. For the CDR3, the DNA is TGCGCCAGCAGAAAAAGGGACGGAAATGGCTACACCTTC.

The CDR3 nucleotides read TGTGCCAGCAGCTTAGCCTTCCTTGCAGTCCAAGGCGGGCGAGAAAAACTGTTTTTT. Encoded protein: CASSLAFLAVQGGREKLFF. This sequence joins TRBV7-8 and TRBJ1-4; D uncertain. Deletions cut 0 bases from V and 8 bases from J, with 25 bases between. The CDR3 runs to 19 residues. Germline V CDR1 and CDR2: SGHVS, FQNEAQ.

The CDR3 sequence: CASSQDRGFHEQYF. DNA of the CDR3: TGTGCCAGCAGTCAGGACAGGGGCTTCCACGAGCAGTACTTC. The V call is TRBV6-5, the J call TRBJ2-7; TRBD1 agrees at 9 bases. The V and J ends lost 5 bases and 5 bases, in that order; junction bases with no gene match: 7. Germline loops: CDR1 MNHEY, CDR2 SVGAGI. The CDR3 sequence is 14 residues long.

This chain connects TRBV9 to TRBJ1-2; 8 positions agree with TRBD1. V gave up 4 bases and J gave up 4 bases; unmatched junction bases: 9. Germline V lookup: CDR1 SGDLS, CDR2 YYNGEE. The CDR3 loop spans 15 amino acids. The CDR3 DNA reads TGTGCCAGCAGCTCCCGGACAGGGTTGGGCTATGGCTACACCTTC. It encodes CASSSRTGLGYGYTF. Complete variable domain (other parts from reference TRBV9 and TRBJ1-2): DSGVTQTPKHLITATGQRVTLRCSPRSGDLSVYWYQQSLDQGLQFLIQYYNGEERAKGNILERFSAQQFPDLHSELNLSSLELGDSALYFCASSSRTGLGYGYTFGSGTRLTVV.

This clone was detected a few times. This chain links TRBV7-9 with TRBJ2-3; D unresolved. V gave up 4 bases and J gave up 0 bases, with 11 bases separating them. CDR1 and CDR2 from the germline V gene are SEHNR and FQNEAQ (reference sequence). The CDR3 is 15 amino acids. Here the CDR3 DNA reads TGTGCCAGCAGCTATGTACCTTCTAGCACAGATACGCAGTATTTT. Translating it yields CASSYVPSSTDTQYF.

Only a few counts were recorded for this clone. The chain carries TRBV28 and TRBJ2-5; D tentatively reads TRBD1 or TRBD2 (6 bases each). The V and J ends lost 0 bases and 5 bases respectively, with 16 bases between them. Germline lookup yields CDR1 MDHEN and CDR2 SYDVKM. The CDR3 is 16 residues long. The CDR3 bases are TGTGCCAGCAGTTTATGGGGGGGCAGGGATGAGGAGACCCAGTACTTC. Translating gives CASSLWGGRDEETQYF.

This clone has a handful of counts. The chain uses TRBV5-1 and TRBJ2-5, with D unresolved. Looked up from germline, CDR1 is SGHRS and CDR2 is YFSETQ. This CDR3 region has 14 residues. Trimming pared 4 bases from V and 1 base from J, leaving 11 bases between. The CDR3 region is CASSPQNSQETQYF. CDR3 coding DNA: TGCGCCAGCAGCCCACAGAACAGCCAAGAGACCCAGTACTTC.

The rearrangement joins TRBV14 to TRBJ2-3, with D hard to call. CDR3 length: 14 residues. Germline CDR1 SGHDN, CDR2 FVKESK. Trimming removed 1 base at V and 0 bases at J, with 5 bases between. CDR3 region: CASSQVPSTDTQYF. CDR3 DNA sequence: TGTGCCAGCAGCCAAGTTCCGAGCACAGATACGCAGTATTTT.

The chain carries TRBV6-4 and TRBJ2-3; 10 bases line up with TRBD2. V lost 4 bases to trimming and J lost 2 bases; unmatched junction nucleotides: 3. This CDR3 spans 15 amino acids. In germline, CDR1 is MRHNA, CDR2 SNTAGT. In DNA, the CDR3 is TGTGCCAGCAGTGCTCTAGCGGGAGTCACAGATACGCAGTATTTT. Encoded protein: CASSALAGVTDTQYF.

This clone was found a few times. The rearrangement uses TRBV29-1 and TRBJ2-2; D possibly corresponds to TRBD1 (5 bases). The CDR3 loop spans 14 amino acids. Germline CDR1 SQVTM, CDR2 ANQGSEA. V was cut by 6 bases and J by 0 bases, with 11 bases left in between. Here the CDR3 reads CSVQGFANTGELFF. CDR3 coding DNA: TGCAGCGTCCAGGGCTTCGCGAACACCGGGGAGCTGTTTTTT.

The chain carries TRBV29-1 and TRBJ2-5; D possibly uses TRBD1 or TRBD2 (7 bases each). The length of the CDR3 is 15 residues. V shed 6 bases and J shed 5 bases, with 22 bases lying between them. Germline assignment: CDR1 SQVTM and CDR2 ANQGSEA. The CDR3 spells CSVAYYTGEGETQYF. DNA of the CDR3: TGCAGCGTCGCCTATTATACAGGGGAGGGTGAGACCCAGTACTTC.

This clone was seen only a few times. The chain has TRBV6-5 and TRBJ1-1; D unresolved. The CDR3 consists of 13 residues. The V gene lost 2 bases and the J gene lost 8 bases, with 12 bases spanning the gap. Per the germline V gene, CDR1 is MNHEY and CDR2 is SVGAGI. This CDR3 is CASSYTDGLEAFF. CDR3 DNA sequence: TGTGCCAGCAGTTACACGGACGGACTAGAAGCTTTCTTT.

This clone was found a few times. The CDR3 region is CASSLAEGTDIQYF. Here the CDR3 DNA reads TGTGCCAGCAGCTTAGCGGAGGGGACCGACATTCAGTACTTC. The chain joins TRBV7-2 to TRBJ2-4; perhaps TRBD2 as D (6 bases). The CDR3 sequence is 14 residues long. Germline V CDR1 and CDR2: SGHTA, FQGNSA. V was clipped by 0 bases and J by 8 bases, with 11 bases between them.

The gene calls are TRBV30 and TRBJ2-7; 8 nucleotides match TRBD1. Germline V gives CDR1 GTSNPN, CDR2 SVGIG (reference sequence). After removal of 2 bases from V and 3 bases from J, the junction contained 9 bases not matched to a gene. This CDR3 region has 15 residues. CDR3 region: CAWSIVRDRSYEQYF. In nucleotides, the CDR3 is TGTGCCTGGAGTATAGTCCGGGACAGGAGCTACGAGCAGTACTTC.

This clone was observed a few times. The chain has TRBV5-1 and TRBJ1-6, with D hard to call. V lost 2 bases to trimming and J lost 10 bases, with 13 bases between them. CDR3 length: 14 residues. The germline V gene encodes CDR1 SGHRS and CDR2 YFSETQ. DNA for the CDR3: TGCGCCAGCAGCTTATATGACACTGGCTCACCCCTCCACTTT. This codes for CASSLYDTGSPLHF.

This clone was recorded a few times. The CDR3 spells CASTERGESDTQYF. Written as DNA, the CDR3 is TGTGCCAGCACCGAGCGGGGGGAATCAGATACGCAGTATTTT. The J gene is TRBJ2-3, the V gene TRBV6-6, with 9 positions matching TRBD2. The germline V gene has CDR1 MNHNY and CDR2 SVGAGI (reference sequence). The trim removed 7 bases at V and 4 bases at J, leaving 6 bases unmatched. This CDR3 spans 14 amino acids.

This clone was recorded a few times. The V call is TRBV6-5, the J call TRBJ1-4; D may be TRBD1 (6 bases). Trimming removed 6 bases from V and 0 bases from J, with 8 bases in between. CDR1 MNHEY and CDR2 SVGAGI come from the germline V gene. CDR3 length: 14 residues. This CDR3 is CASRRTATNEKLFF. In DNA form, the CDR3 reads TGTGCCAGCAGGAGGACAGCAACTAATGAAAAACTGTTTTTT.

The V call is TRBV5-5, the J call TRBJ2-3; D remains unclear. Between the trimmed V and J ends, which lost 6 bases and 2 bases, there was a span of 13 bases. Germline V gives CDR1 SGHKS, CDR2 YYEKEE (reference sequence). The CDR3 is 14 amino acids. The DNA of the CDR3 is TGTGCCAGCACCCCCCAGCGCGCCACAGATACGCAGTATTTT. This sequence encodes CASTPQRATDTQYF.

This clone has only a few counts. The chain employs TRBV7-2 and TRBJ2-7; D might be TRBD1 or TRBD2, each matching 5 bases. Trimming took 5 bases from V and 6 from J, leaving 17 bases between them. Germline CDR1 is SGHTA and CDR2 is FQGNSA. This CDR3 spans 14 amino acids. CDR3 in DNA: TGTGCCAGCAGCCCTTCAGGGACGCGGAGCGAGCAGTACTTC. Its translation: CASSPSGTRSEQYF.

This clone was seen more than once but under ten times. The chain carries TRBV5-4 and TRBJ2-5; TRBD1 is a possible D gene (5 bases). The CDR3 extends over 13 amino acids. Germline V lookup: CDR1 SGHNT, CDR2 YYREEE (reference sequence). Trimming stripped 2 bases from V and 6 bases from J, with 11 bases between. As DNA, the CDR3 is TGTGCCAGCAGCTTTGATCAGGGAAAGACCCAGTACTTC. Protein sequence: CASSFDQGKTQYF.

V and J are TRBV7-8 and TRBJ2-1; 9 nucleotides agree with TRBD2. The CDR3 is 16 residues long. The V gene end was trimmed by 0 bases and the J gene end by 4 bases; junction bases not matched to a gene: 4. Germline assignment: CDR1 SGHVS and CDR2 FQNEAQ. The CDR3 region has the DNA TGTGCCAGCAGCTTAGCGGAGACTAGCGGATACAATGAGCAGTTCTTC. Amino acid sequence: CASSLAETSGYNEQFF.

The chain recombines TRBV4-1 with TRBJ2-1; D remains ambiguous. This CDR3 region has 17 residues. V was pared by 4 bases and J by 0 bases, with 16 bases between. From germline, CDR1 is MGHRA and CDR2 YSYEKL. The CDR3: CASSPPSSLGSYNEQFF. The CDR3 bases are TGCGCCAGCAGCCCCCCGAGCTCCTTGGGCTCCTACAATGAGCAGTTCTTC.

This clone was seen just once. Being one base from a much bigger clone, this may be a read error. The CDR3 loop is CASSFLYEQYF. In DNA form, the CDR3 reads TGTGCCAGCAGCTTCCTCTACGAGCAGTACTTC. The rearrangement uses TRBV7-9 and TRBJ2-7; D is unresolved. The CDR3 extends over 11 amino acids. Germline CDR1 reads SEHNR; CDR2 reads FQNEAQ (reference sequence). The germline V and J ends were trimmed by 3 bases and 3 bases, with 3 bases remaining between them.